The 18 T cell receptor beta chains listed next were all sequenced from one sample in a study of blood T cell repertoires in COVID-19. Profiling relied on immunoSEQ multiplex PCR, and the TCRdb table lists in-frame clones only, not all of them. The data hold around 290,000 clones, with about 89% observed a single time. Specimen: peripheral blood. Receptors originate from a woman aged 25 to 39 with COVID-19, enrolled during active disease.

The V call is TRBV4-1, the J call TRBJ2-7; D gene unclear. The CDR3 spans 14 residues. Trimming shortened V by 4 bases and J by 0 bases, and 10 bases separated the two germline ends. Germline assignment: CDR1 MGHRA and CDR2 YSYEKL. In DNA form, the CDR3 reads TGCGCCAGCAGCCTTGGCCTTCCCTCCTACGAGCAGTACTTC. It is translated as CASSLGLPSYEQYF.

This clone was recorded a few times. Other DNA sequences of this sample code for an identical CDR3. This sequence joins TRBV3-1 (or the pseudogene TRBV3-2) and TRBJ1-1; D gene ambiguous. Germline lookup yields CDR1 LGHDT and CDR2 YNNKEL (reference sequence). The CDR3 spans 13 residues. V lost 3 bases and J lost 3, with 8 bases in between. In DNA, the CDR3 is TGTGCCAGCAGCCAGGTCCGGGACACTGAAGCTTTCTTT. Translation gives CASSQVRDTEAFF.

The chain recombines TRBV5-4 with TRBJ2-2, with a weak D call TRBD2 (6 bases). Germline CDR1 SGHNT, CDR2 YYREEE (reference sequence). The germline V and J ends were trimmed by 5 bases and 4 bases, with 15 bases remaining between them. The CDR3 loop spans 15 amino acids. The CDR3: CASRPGLGGTGELFF. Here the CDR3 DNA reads TGTGCCAGCAGACCTGGCCTGGGGGGCACCGGGGAGCTGTTTTTT.

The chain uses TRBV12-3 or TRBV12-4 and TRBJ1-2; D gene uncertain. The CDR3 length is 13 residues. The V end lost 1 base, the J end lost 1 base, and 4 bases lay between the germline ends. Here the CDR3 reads CASSLGHNYGYTF. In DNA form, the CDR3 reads TGTGCCAGCAGTTTAGGGCATAACTATGGCTACACCTTC.

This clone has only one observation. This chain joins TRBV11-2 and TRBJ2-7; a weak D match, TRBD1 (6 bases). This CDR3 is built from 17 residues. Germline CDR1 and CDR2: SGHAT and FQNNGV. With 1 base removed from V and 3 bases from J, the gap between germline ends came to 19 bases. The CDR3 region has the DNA TGTGCCAGCAGCTTAGCAGCCGGACAGCTCCGTTTCTACGAGCAGTACTTC. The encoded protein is CASSLAAGQLRFYEQYF.

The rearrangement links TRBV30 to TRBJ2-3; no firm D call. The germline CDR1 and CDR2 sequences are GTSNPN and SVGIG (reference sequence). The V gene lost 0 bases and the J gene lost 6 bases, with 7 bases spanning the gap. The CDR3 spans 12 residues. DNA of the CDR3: TGTGCCTGGAGTGTAGCCGGGGATACGCAGTATTTT. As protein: CAWSVAGDTQYF.

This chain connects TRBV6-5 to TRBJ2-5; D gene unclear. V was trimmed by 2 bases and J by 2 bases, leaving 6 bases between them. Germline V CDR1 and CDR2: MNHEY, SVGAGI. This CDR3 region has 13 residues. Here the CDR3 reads CASSYNRQETQYF. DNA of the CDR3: TGTGCCAGCAGTTACAACAGACAAGAGACCCAGTACTTC.

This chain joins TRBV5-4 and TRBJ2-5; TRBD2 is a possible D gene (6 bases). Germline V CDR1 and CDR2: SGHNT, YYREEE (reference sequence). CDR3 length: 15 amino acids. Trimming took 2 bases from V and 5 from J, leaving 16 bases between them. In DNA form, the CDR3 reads TGTGCCAGCAGCTTAGGAGGGGAAGGCGGGGAGACCCAGTACTTC. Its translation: CASSLGGEGGETQYF.

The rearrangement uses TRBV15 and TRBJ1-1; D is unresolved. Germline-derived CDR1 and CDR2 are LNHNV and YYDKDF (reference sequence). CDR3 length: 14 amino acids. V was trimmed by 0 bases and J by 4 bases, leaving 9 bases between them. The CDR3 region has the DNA TGTGCCACCAGCAGAGATCCCACGAGCACTGAAGCTTTCTTT. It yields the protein CATSRDPTSTEAFF.

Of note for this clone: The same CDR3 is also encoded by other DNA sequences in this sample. CDR3 region: CASSIGDYSNQPQHF. In nucleotides, the CDR3 is TGTGCCAGTAGTATCGGGGATTATAGCAATCAGCCCCAGCATTTT. The V call is TRBV19, the J call TRBJ1-5, with unresolved D. The CDR3 sequence is 15 residues long. V was cut by 3 bases and J by 0 bases, with 9 bases left in between. Germline V gene sequence: CDR1 LNHDA, CDR2 SQIVND (reference sequence).

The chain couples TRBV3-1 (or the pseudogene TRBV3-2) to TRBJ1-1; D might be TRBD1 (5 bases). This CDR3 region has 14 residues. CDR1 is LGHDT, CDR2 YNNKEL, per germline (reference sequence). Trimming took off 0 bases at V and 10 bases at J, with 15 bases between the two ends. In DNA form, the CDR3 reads TGTGCCAGCAGCCAAGAGGGGGGGACGGGGCGAGCTTTCTTT. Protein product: CASSQEGGTGRAFF.

The CDR3 nucleotides are TGTGCCAGCAGTGAAGCGAGCCCAGGGATCTACGAGCAGTACTTC. It codes for CASSEASPGIYEQYF. The chain recombines TRBV25-1 with TRBJ2-7; D is possibly TRBD1 (5 bases). From germline, CDR1 is MGHDK and CDR2 SYGVNS. This CDR3 contains 15 residues. Trimming shortened V by 2 bases and J by 3 bases, and 14 bases separated the two germline ends.

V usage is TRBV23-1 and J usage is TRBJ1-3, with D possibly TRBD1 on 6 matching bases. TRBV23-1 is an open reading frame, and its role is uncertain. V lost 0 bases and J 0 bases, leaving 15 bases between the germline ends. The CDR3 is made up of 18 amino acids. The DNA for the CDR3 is TGCGCCAGCAGTCAATCGATGGGGGGGCAGAGCTCTGGAAACACCATATATTTT. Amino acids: CASSQSMGGQSSGNTIYF.

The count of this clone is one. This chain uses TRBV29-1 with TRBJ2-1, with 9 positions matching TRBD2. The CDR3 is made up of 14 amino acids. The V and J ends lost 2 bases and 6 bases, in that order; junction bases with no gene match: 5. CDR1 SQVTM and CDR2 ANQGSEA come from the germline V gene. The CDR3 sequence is CSVEPRLAANEQFF. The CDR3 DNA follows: TGCAGCGTTGAACCGAGACTAGCGGCCAATGAGCAGTTCTTC.

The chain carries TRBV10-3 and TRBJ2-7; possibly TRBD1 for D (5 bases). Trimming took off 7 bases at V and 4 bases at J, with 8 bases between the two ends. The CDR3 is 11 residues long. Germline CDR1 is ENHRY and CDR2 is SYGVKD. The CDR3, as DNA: TGTGCCATCACTCAGGGTTACGAGCAGTACTTC. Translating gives CAITQGYEQYF.

This CDR3 is CASSISQGYYGYTF. As DNA, the CDR3 is TGTGCCAGTAGTATTTCTCAGGGGTACTATGGCTACACCTTC. The chain carries TRBV19 and TRBJ1-2, with D perhaps TRBD1 (6 bases). CDR1 is LNHDA, CDR2 SQIVND, per germline (reference sequence). This CDR3 contains 14 residues. Trimming stripped 3 bases from V and 3 bases from J, with 11 bases between. Based on the CDR3 plus reference TRBV19 and TRBJ1-2, the full variable domain is DGGITQSPKYLFRKEGQNVTLSCEQNLNHDAMYWYRQDPGQGLRLIYYSQIVNDFQKGDIAEGYSVSREKKESFPLTVTSAQKNPTAFYLCASSISQGYYGYTFGSGTRLTVV.

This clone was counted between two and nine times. The CDR3 DNA reads as TGTGCCAGCAGCTTAAGTGAACTAGCGGAGCAGTACTTC. Translation gives CASSLSELAEQYF. The genes are TRBV7-8 and TRBJ2-7, with 7 bases fitting TRBD2. The V segment lost 2 bases and the J segment 7 bases; nucleotides outside the gene matches: 5. The CDR3 runs to 13 residues. CDR1 and CDR2 from the germline V gene are SGHVS and FQNEAQ.

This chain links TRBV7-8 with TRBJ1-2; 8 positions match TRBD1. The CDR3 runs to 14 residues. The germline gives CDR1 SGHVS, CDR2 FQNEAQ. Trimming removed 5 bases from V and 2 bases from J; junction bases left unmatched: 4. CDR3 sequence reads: CASSRTGQNYGYTF. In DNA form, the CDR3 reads TGTGCCAGCAGCCGGACAGGGCAGAACTATGGCTACACCTTC.